Below are 18 T cell receptor beta chains sequenced from a single sample in a study of Ad26.COV2.S vaccination and SARS-CoV-2 variants. Method: immunoSEQ multiplex PCR; TCRdb's copy keeps in-frame clones and lacks some. Of about 6,800 clones listed, roughly 84% are singletons. The specimen was peripheral blood, collected after recovery from COVID-19. These TCRs come from a human donor who had recovered from COVID-19.

A single count supports this clone. V gene TRBV28 combines with J gene TRBJ1-1; a weak D match, TRBD1 (5 bases). This CDR3 spans 14 amino acids. Per the germline V gene, CDR1 is MDHEN and CDR2 is SYDVKM. With 2 bases removed from V and 1 base from J, the gap between germline ends came to 8 bases. CDR3 residues: CASSLAGTNTEAFF. The CDR3 DNA sequence: TGTGCCAGCAGTTTAGCAGGGACGAACACTGAAGCTTTCTTT.

The V call is TRBV2, the J call TRBJ2-3, with 9 positions matching TRBD2. Germline V lookup: CDR1 SNHLY, CDR2 FYNNEI. The CDR3 consists of 14 residues. Losses at the gene ends were 6 bases for V and 7 bases for J; bases not matched to a gene: 8. CDR3 sequence (DNA): TGTGCCAGCAGGAAAGCGGGAGGTATAAATACGCAGTATTTT. It encodes CASRKAGGINTQYF.

In this sample, this clone turned up once. This chain uses TRBV10-3 with TRBJ1-2; possibly TRBD1 for D (5 bases). The germline gives CDR1 ENHRY, CDR2 SYGVKD. The V gene lost 0 bases and the J gene lost 4 bases, with 15 bases spanning the gap. CDR3 length: 16 amino acids. CDR3: CAISESRGRTIYGYTF. For the CDR3, the DNA is TGTGCCATCAGTGAGTCGAGGGGACGGACTATCTATGGCTACACCTTC.

This clone appeared a single time. The V and J genes are TRBV25-1 and TRBJ1-1; weak D call: TRBD1 (6 bases). V was pared by 6 bases and J by 9 bases, with 14 bases between. The CDR3 length is 12 residues. CDR1 and CDR2 from the germline V gene are MGHDK and SYGVNS. The CDR3 DNA reads as TGTGCCAGCAGGCCCCCCACAGGGAAAGCTTTCTTT. Residues: CASRPPTGKAFF.

The J gene is TRBJ1-2, the V gene TRBV4-3; D uncertain. Trimming cost V 0 bases and J 10 bases, with 9 bases left between them. This CDR3 has 12 amino acids. Per the germline V gene, CDR1 is LGHNA and CDR2 is YSLEER. For the CDR3, the DNA is TGCGCCAGCAGCCAAGATTCCCTTCCCTACACCTTC. It is translated as CASSQDSLPYTF.

This chain joins TRBV14 and TRBJ2-7, with no clear D. This CDR3 spans 13 amino acids. CDR1 is SGHDN, CDR2 FVKESK, per germline. With 4 bases removed from V and 1 base from J, the gap between germline ends came to 8 bases. CDR3 DNA sequence: TGTGCCAGCAGCCTGATACCTTCCTACGAGCAGTACTTC. This sequence encodes CASSLIPSYEQYF.

The DNA of the CDR3 is TGTGCCAGTAGCCCCGGGTGGAAGGTGAACACTGAAGCTTTCTTT. Its protein is CASSPGWKVNTEAFF. The chain carries TRBV19 and TRBJ1-1; D is ambiguous. The CDR3 has 15 amino acids. V lost 6 bases and J lost 0, with 14 bases in between. Germline V lookup: CDR1 LNHDA, CDR2 SQIVND (reference sequence).

V gene TRBV9 combines with J gene TRBJ2-4; 9 bases agree with TRBD2. The CDR3 consists of 13 residues. From germline, CDR1 is SGDLS and CDR2 YYNGEE. Losses at the gene ends were 3 bases for V and 7 bases for J; bases not matched to a gene: 2. In DNA form, the CDR3 reads TGTGCCAGCAGCGCGGCGGGGGGGAACATTCAGTACTTC. Its protein is CASSAAGGNIQYF.

The chain recombines TRBV19 with TRBJ2-2; TRBD2 matches at 15 bases. V shed 6 bases and J 5 bases; nucleotides not matched to a gene: 4. This CDR3 is 16 amino acids long. Germline V gives CDR1 LNHDA, CDR2 SQIVND (reference sequence). The CDR3 DNA is TGTGCCAGTAGCCCTGGGACTAGCGGGAGGACCGGGGAGCTGTTTTTT. It codes for CASSPGTSGRTGELFF.

V is TRBV18 and J is TRBJ2-7, with a possible D match to TRBD2 (6 bases). V was clipped by 0 bases and J by 2 bases, with 11 bases between them. Germline CDR1 is KGHSH and CDR2 is LQKENI. This CDR3 is 15 amino acids long. CDR3 in amino acids: CASSPPAGITYEQYF. DNA for the CDR3: TGTGCCAGCTCACCACCAGCGGGCATAACCTACGAGCAGTACTTC.

Here the CDR3 reads CASSSPGGTGSNQPQHF. CDR3 nucleotides: TGTGCCAGCAGCTCACCGGGTGGGACAGGGTCCAATCAGCCCCAGCATTTT. The chain uses TRBV7-2 and TRBJ1-5; 9 bases are shared with TRBD1. There are 17 residues in the CDR3. The germline V gene has CDR1 SGHTA and CDR2 FQGNSA. The V and J ends lost 4 bases and 3 bases, in that order; junction bases with no gene match: 10.

The V gene is TRBV4-1, the J gene TRBJ2-1; 11 nucleotides match TRBD2. The germline V gene has CDR1 MGHRA and CDR2 YSYEKL. The V and J ends lost 6 bases and 5 bases, in that order; junction bases with no gene match: 6. The CDR3 consists of 15 residues. The CDR3 nucleotides read TGCGCCAGCAGGTCTTTGGGACTAGCGGACAATGAGCAGTTCTTC. It yields the protein CASRSLGLADNEQFF.

V and J are TRBV6-6 and TRBJ1-4, with 9 bases identical to TRBD1. Per the germline V gene, CDR1 is MNHNY and CDR2 is SVGAGI (reference sequence). The CDR3 sequence is 15 residues long. J lost 7 bases, V lost 3 bases, and 6 bases had no gene match. CDR3 DNA: TGTGCCAGCAGTTATTTCGACAGGGGGACTGAAAAACTGTTTTTT. Translating it yields CASSYFDRGTEKLFF.

The chain carries TRBV7-9 and TRBJ2-3; TRBD2 agrees at 11 bases. With V trimmed by 8 bases and J by 6 bases, 13 bases remained unmatched. The CDR3 loop spans 16 amino acids. Per germline, CDR1 SEHNR and CDR2 FQNEAQ (reference sequence). This CDR3 is CASRQIAGGRADTQYF. The CDR3 DNA reads as TGTGCCAGCCGACAGATAGCGGGGGGGCGTGCGGATACGCAGTATTTT.

The chain joins TRBV5-1 to TRBJ2-7, with 7 nucleotides matching TRBD1. V was pared by 4 bases and J by 7 bases, with 8 bases of the junction left unmatched. Germline V gene data show CDR1 as SGHRS and CDR2 as YFSETQ. The CDR3 length is 13 residues. Here the CDR3 reads CASSLGQPNEQYF. The CDR3 nucleotides read TGCGCCAGCAGCCTGGGACAGCCTAATGAGCAGTACTTC.

The V and J genes are TRBV4-3 and TRBJ2-5; TRBD2 matches at 9 bases. The V and J ends lost 0 bases and 1 base, in that order; junction bases with no gene match: 0. Germline CDR1 is LGHNA and CDR2 is YSLEER. The CDR3 is 15 amino acids. CDR3 in DNA: TGCGCCAGCAGCCAAGAGCGGGGGGGCCAAGAGACCCAGTACTTC. Translation: CASSQERGGQETQYF.

This chain uses TRBV4-2 with TRBJ1-1; D may be TRBD1 (6 bases). V was shortened by 5 bases and J by 1 base, with 14 bases between the two germline ends. The CDR3 has 15 amino acids. Germline CDR1 is LGHNA and CDR2 is YNFKEQ. The CDR3 region is CASSLGRGANTEAFF. As DNA, the CDR3 is TGTGCCAGCAGCTTGGGCCGGGGGGCGAACACTGAAGCTTTCTTT.

This chain uses TRBV6-5 with TRBJ2-1; a weak D match, TRBD2 (5 bases). The CDR3 is 12 residues long. Germline V CDR1 and CDR2: MNHEY, SVGAGI. V gave up 8 bases and J gave up 10 bases, with 15 bases separating them. The CDR3 region is CASRRRFEEQFF. For the CDR3, the DNA is TGTGCCAGCCGCCGGAGGTTCGAGGAGCAGTTCTTC.